The clone carrying this T cell receptor beta chain was counted ten times or more. This record belongs to a study of T cell clonality in common variable immunodeficiency. The repertoire was sequenced with immunoSEQ multiplex PCR; TCRdb's copy has only in-frame clones and lacks some. Singletons are absent from the sample, which has roughly 70,000 clones. The receptor's source is a person aged 18-70 years in good health. Sequencing was carried out using peripheral blood mononuclear cells.

The DNA read from the CDR3 is TGTGCCAGTAGTATAGTAGCCAGTAGATACTACGAG. Translated, it gives CASSIVASRYYE. The full CDR3 protein is CASSIVASRYYEQYF. The J gene is TRBJ2-7, the V gene TRBV19, with D unclear. Coverage ceases 3 residues before the CDR3 finishes, and the germline J gene fills in the end. This CDR3 has 15 residues. The V end lost 1 base, the J end lost 3 bases, and 13 bases lay between the germline ends. Germline CDR1 and CDR2: LNHDA and SQIVND (reference sequence).